This TCR beta chain was recorded in a study of cytomegalovirus exposure and HLA in healthy donors. The PCR contained 60 Vbeta and 13 Jbeta primers. Clones were read by immunoSEQ multiplex PCR, and TCRdb kept only the in-frame ones, dropping some. Of some 150,000 clones listed, around 75% are singletons. CDR1 and CDR2 from the germline V gene are SQVTM and ANQGSEA. The J segment lost 3 bases and the V segment lost 4 bases, leaving 3 bases of the junction unmatched. The CDR3 has 13 amino acids. This chain joins TRBV29-1 and TRBJ1-5; 7 positions agree with TRBD1. This clonotype originated in a man between 60 and 75 years old in good health and CMV-seronegative. Sequenced: PBMCs. Here the CDR3 reads CSVVTGVNQPQHF. CDR3 bases: TGCAGCGTTGTAACAGGGGTCAATCAGCCCCAGCATTTT. The full variable domain, its missing parts supplied by reference TRBV29-1 and TRBJ1-5, is SAVISQKPSRDICQRGTSLTIQCQVDSQVTMMFWYRQQPGQSLTLIATANQGSEATYESGFVIDKFPISRPNLTFSTLTVSNMSPEDSSIYLCSVVTGVNQPQHFGDGTRLSIL.